This T cell receptor beta chain derives from a study of T cells in Graves' hyperthyroidism and ophthalmopathy. Amplification of TCR beta CDR3 regions used RNA as the template. Researchers ran a first-round RT-PCR on the TCR CDR3 using the HTBI primer set. TCRdb re-called the multiplex PCR reads with MiXCR, one entry per CDR3 protein. The sample yields under 350,000 distinct CDR3 sequences, less than 30% seen once. This clonotype has a handful of counts. Trimming removed 3 bases at V and 5 bases at J, with 18 bases between. Per germline, CDR1 SGDLS and CDR2 YYNGEE. The CDR3 sequence is 15 residues long.

Sequenced input: blood. The sequence was collected from a man between 40 and 49 years old with Graves' hyperthyroidism that later progressed to Graves' ophthalmopathy. This rearrangement joins TRBV9 to TRBJ2-7; D may match TRBD1 or TRBD2 (5 bases each). CDR3 loop: CASSEGIWGSDEQYF. In DNA, the CDR3 is TGTGCCAGCAGCGAGGGGATATGGGGGAGCGACGAGCAGTACTTC.